These 18 T cell receptor beta chains were all obtained from the same sample, sequenced in a study of beta chain features in type 1 diabetes. The entirety of the isolated RNA underwent reverse transcription, so expressed TCRB transcripts were sequenced. Method: immunoSEQ multiplex PCR; TCRdb's copy keeps in-frame clones and lacks some. The sample has hundreds of thousands of clones, about a sixth seen once. Sequenced input: naive CD4+ T cells from blood. Receptors originate from a man aged 18 to 30 in good health.

This clone was found a few times. This rearrangement joins TRBV12-5 to TRBJ2-6; D not certain. Germline CDR1 LGHNT, CDR2 FRNRAP. Trimming took off 5 bases at V and 0 bases at J, with 5 bases between the two ends. The CDR3 covers 14 residues. CDR3 loop: CASGLSSGANVLTF. CDR3 bases: TGTGCTAGTGGTCTTAGCTCTGGGGCCAACGTCCTGACTTTC.

V is TRBV14 and J is TRBJ2-7; tentatively, D is TRBD1 (5 bases). Germline V gene data show CDR1 as SGHDN and CDR2 as FVKESK. The CDR3 length is 14 residues. The V end lost 4 bases, the J end lost 2 bases, and 12 bases lay between the germline ends. The CDR3 DNA follows: TGTGCCAGCAGCCTCGGACATAAACCCTACGAGCAGTACTTC. It specifies CASSLGHKPYEQYF.

The V call is TRBV6-1, the J call TRBJ1-2; 8 bases agree with TRBD1. Trimming cost V 3 bases and J 8 bases; bases outside gene matches: 8. CDR1 is MNHNS and CDR2 is SASEGT in the germline V gene. The CDR3 spans 14 residues. The CDR3 loop is CASSDLTGVEGYTF. The DNA for the CDR3 is TGTGCCAGCAGTGACTTGACAGGGGTGGAGGGCTACACCTTC.

This clone came up a few times. This rearrangement joins TRBV4-2 to TRBJ2-7; D tentatively reads TRBD1 or TRBD2 (5 bases each). With 0 bases removed from V and 9 bases from J, the gap between germline ends came to 18 bases. The germline gives CDR1 LGHNA, CDR2 YNFKEQ. This CDR3 is 15 amino acids long. The CDR3 loop reads CASSQDSGAGSVQYF. CDR3 DNA sequence: TGTGCCAGCAGCCAAGATTCCGGGGCAGGGTCGGTGCAGTACTTC.

This clone has a handful of counts. This chain joins TRBV11-2 and TRBJ2-2; a weak D match, TRBD2 (6 bases). The CDR3 covers 15 residues. Germline V gene lookup returns CDR1 SGHAT and CDR2 FQNNGV. V was trimmed by 5 bases and J by 4 bases, leaving 14 bases between them. This CDR3 is CASSEPGLITGELFF. CDR3 in DNA: TGTGCCAGCAGCGAACCGGGACTGATCACCGGGGAGCTGTTTTTT.

This clone was detected a few times. Other DNA sequences of this sample code for an identical CDR3. The gene calls are TRBV28 and TRBJ2-7; the D gene is possibly TRBD2 (6 bases). Germline CDR1 reads MDHEN; CDR2 reads SYDVKM. Trimming removed 6 bases at V and 2 bases at J, with 11 bases between. The CDR3 loop spans 13 amino acids. CDR3 residues: CASSLGGTYEQYF. DNA of the CDR3: TGTGCCAGCAGCCTCGGGGGTACCTACGAGCAGTACTTC.

This clone occurred a few times. The chain uses TRBV7-3 and TRBJ2-1; no clear D. Deletions cut 3 bases from V and 3 bases from J, with 12 bases between. Germline V CDR1 and CDR2: SGHTA, FQGTGA. The CDR3 has 15 amino acids. Here the CDR3 reads CASSLGFPGYNEQFF. CDR3 in DNA: TGTGCCAGCAGCTTGGGGTTTCCAGGCTACAATGAGCAGTTCTTC.

This chain joins TRBV7-3 and TRBJ1-6; D remains ambiguous. CDR1 and CDR2 (germline): SGHTA, FQGTGA. This CDR3 region has 13 residues. V was trimmed by 5 bases and J by 10 bases, leaving 12 bases between them. The CDR3 sequence: CASSPSIGSPLHF. Written as DNA, the CDR3 is TGTGCCAGCAGCCCTAGTATAGGATCACCCCTCCACTTT.

The gene calls are TRBV2 and TRBJ1-5; a weak D match, TRBD1 (6 bases). CDR3 length: 14 amino acids. V was cut by 7 bases and J by 4 bases, with 14 bases left in between. Germline-derived CDR1 and CDR2 are SNHLY and FYNNEI. CDR3 DNA sequence: TGTGCCAGCAACATAGGACAGAGAAATCAGCCCCAGCATTTT. This gives the protein CASNIGQRNQPQHF.

The sample holds a few counts of this clone. V and J are TRBV19 and TRBJ2-1, with 9 positions matching TRBD1. Trimming at V came to 6 bases and at J to 3 bases, leaving 12 bases not matched to a gene. Germline V gene sequence: CDR1 LNHDA, CDR2 SQIVND (reference sequence). CDR3 length: 17 amino acids. Written as DNA, the CDR3 is TGTGCCAGTAGCCCGGACAGGGGCCGAGGAGTCTACAATGAGCAGTTCTTC. Translation gives CASSPDRGRGVYNEQFF. Looking up the rest from reference TRBV19 and TRBJ2-1 gives the full variable domain: DGGITQSPKYLFRKEGQNVTLSCEQNLNHDAMYWYRQDPGQGLRLIYYSQIVNDFQKGDIAEGYSVSREKKESFPLTVTSAQKNPTAFYLCASSPDRGRGVYNEQFFGPGTRLTVL.

The chain couples TRBV13 to TRBJ2-1; the match to TRBD1 covers 9 bases. V was clipped by 4 bases and J by 16 bases; unmatched bases: 11. The CDR3 is 13 residues long. Germline V lookup: CDR1 PRHDT, CDR2 FYEKMQ (reference sequence). CDR3 nucleotides: TGTGCCAGCAGCTCCCGGGACAGGGTGAGCAATTTCTTC. Translation gives CASSSRDRVSNFF.

V and J are TRBV7-3 and TRBJ2-3; TRBD2 matches at 9 bases. V dropped 4 bases and J dropped 0; count of bases not matched to a gene: 5. From germline, CDR1 is SGHTA and CDR2 FQGTGA. This CDR3 comprises 16 residues. CDR3 coding DNA: TGTGCCAGCAGCTCCGGGCTAGCGGGGAGCACAGATACGCAGTATTTT. Translation: CASSSGLAGSTDTQYF.

The chain couples TRBV5-4 to TRBJ2-7; TRBD1 or TRBD2 may be the D gene (5 bases each). The V gene lost 0 bases and the J gene lost 3 bases, with 13 bases spanning the gap. The CDR3 spans 15 residues. From germline, CDR1 is SGHNT and CDR2 YYREEE (reference sequence). The CDR3 sequence: CASSLAGRGDYEQYF. In DNA form, the CDR3 reads TGTGCCAGCAGCTTGGCGGGGCGCGGTGACTACGAGCAGTACTTC.

This clone was recorded a few times. J is TRBJ1-2 and V is TRBV30; possibly TRBD1 for D (6 bases). Germline V gene lookup returns CDR1 GTSNPN and CDR2 SVGIG (reference sequence). Deletions cut 5 bases from V and 5 bases from J, with 18 bases between. The CDR3 sequence is 14 residues long. The chain's CDR3 is CAWVNQGTRYGYTF. For the CDR3, the DNA is TGTGCCTGGGTGAATCAGGGGACCAGATATGGCTACACCTTC.

The chain employs TRBV27 and TRBJ2-7; no reliable D call. Germline CDR1 and CDR2: MNHEY and SMNVEV (reference sequence). V lost 1 base, J lost 3 bases, and 13 bases lay in between. There are 15 residues in the CDR3. Here the CDR3 DNA reads TGTGCCAGCAGTTTATGGGAAAACAGTCGCTACGAGCAGTACTTC. It codes for CASSLWENSRYEQYF.

This clone was counted only a few times. This chain connects TRBV18 to TRBJ2-2, with a tentative D call TRBD2 (5 bases). The CDR3 runs 13 residues. V was shortened by 3 bases and J by 7 bases, with 9 bases between the two germline ends. Germline CDR1 reads KGHSH; CDR2 reads LQKENI. In DNA, the CDR3 is TGTGCCAGCTCACCGGACTCCTACGGGGAGCTGTTTTTT. Amino acids: CASSPDSYGELFF.

This sequence joins TRBV5-1 and TRBJ1-1; 9 bases agree with TRBD1. V lost 4 bases, J lost 1 base, and 5 bases stayed unmatched. This CDR3 has 15 amino acids. CDR1 and CDR2 (germline): SGHRS, YFSETQ. The CDR3 coding sequence is TGCGCCAGCAGCCCGACAGGGGGTCCGAACACTGAAGCTTTCTTT. This sequence encodes CASSPTGGPNTEAFF.

The V call is TRBV6-5, the J call TRBJ1-5, with unresolved D. Germline V gene sequence: CDR1 MNHEY, CDR2 SVGAGI. This CDR3 comprises 14 residues. The V and J ends lost 1 base and 0 bases respectively, with 4 bases between them. CDR3 DNA sequence: TGTGCCAGCAGTTACTTAGGTAGCAATCAGCCCCAGCATTTT. It translates to CASSYLGSNQPQHF.